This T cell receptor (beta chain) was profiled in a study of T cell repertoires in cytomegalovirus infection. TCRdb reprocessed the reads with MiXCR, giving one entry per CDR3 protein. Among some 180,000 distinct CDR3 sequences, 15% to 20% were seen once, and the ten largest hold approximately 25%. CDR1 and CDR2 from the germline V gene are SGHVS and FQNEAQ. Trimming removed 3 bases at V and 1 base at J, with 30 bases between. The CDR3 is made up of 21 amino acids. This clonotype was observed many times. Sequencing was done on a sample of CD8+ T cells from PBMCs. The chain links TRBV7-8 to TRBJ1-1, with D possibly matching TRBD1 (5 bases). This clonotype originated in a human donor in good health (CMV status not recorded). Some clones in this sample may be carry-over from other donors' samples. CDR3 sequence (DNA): TGTGCCAGCAGCTTCTACGGGATATTAACGGGGCCTGTTGGAAGGAACACTGAAGCTTTCTTT. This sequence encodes CASSFYGILTGPVGRNTEAFF.